This is a list of T cell receptor beta chains from one sample in a study of shared clonotypes between healthy human individuals. Here immunoSEQ multiplex PCR was the method, and the copy in TCRdb shows in-frame clones only, minus some. The table includes about 2.4 million clones, just over 90% detected once. Material: naive CD4+ T cells sorted from blood. These receptors were obtained from a man younger than 35 in good health. Each CDR3 is given with its conserved first and last residue. The listing skips clone size in some rows; elsewhere it reads once, few, many or a size class.

v_call: TRBV6-6
j_call: TRBJ1-5
clone_size: -
cdr3_aa: CASSYTGTQPQHF

v_call: TRBV10-3
j_call: TRBJ1-1
clone_size: -
cdr3_aa: CAAMTGMNTEAFF

v_call: TRBV2
j_call: TRBJ2-5
clone_size: -
cdr3_aa: CASSPIAGGQETQYF

v_call: TRBV19
j_call: TRBJ2-5
clone_size: -
cdr3_aa: CASSIDGPGGTQYF

v_call: TRBV2
j_call: TRBJ2-7
clone_size: -
cdr3_aa: CAILREGRDEQYF

v_call: TRBV10-2
j_call: TRBJ2-7
clone_size: -
cdr3_aa: CASRRDITYEQYF

v_call: TRBV6-6
j_call: TRBJ2-5
clone_size: -
cdr3_aa: CASTNIGGETQYF

v_call: TRBV18
j_call: TRBJ2-7
clone_size: -
cdr3_aa: CASSPRDGSYEQYF

v_call: TRBV10-3
j_call: TRBJ2-2
clone_size: -
cdr3_aa: CAITGFGTPLTNTGELFF

v_call: TRBV4-2
j_call: TRBJ2-1
clone_size: -
cdr3_aa: CASSQGLAGVLSYNEQFF

v_call: TRBV5-1
j_call: TRBJ2-7
clone_size: -
cdr3_aa: CASSTGRGGDEQYF

v_call: TRBV28
j_call: TRBJ2-7
clone_size: -
cdr3_aa: CASRGDTYEQYF

v_call: TRBV5-4
j_call: TRBJ2-3
clone_size: -
cdr3_aa: CASSLGYRGTDTQYF

v_call: TRBV7-2
j_call: TRBJ2-7
clone_size: -
cdr3_aa: CASSLGQGALLAYEQYF

v_call: TRBV9
j_call: TRBJ1-4
clone_size: -
cdr3_aa: CASSLQGATNEKLFF

v_call: TRBV28
j_call: TRBJ1-5
clone_size: -
cdr3_aa: CASKGGVKNQPQHF

v_call: TRBV18
j_call: TRBJ2-3
clone_size: once
cdr3_aa: CASSPQVPGGRGDTQYF

v_call: TRBV15
j_call: TRBJ2-5
clone_size: -
cdr3_aa: CATSREGQGEETQYF

v_call: TRBV4-3
j_call: TRBJ2-7
clone_size: -
cdr3_aa: CASSQDPGGNYRMNF

v_call: TRBV6-1
j_call: TRBJ1-5
clone_size: -
cdr3_aa: CASSVRQGTSNQPQHF

v_call: TRBV5-1
j_call: TRBJ1-1
clone_size: -
cdr3_aa: CASSLQGGHTEAFF

v_call: TRBV7-8
j_call: TRBJ2-1
clone_size: -
cdr3_aa: CASSLNAGAHPYNEQFF

v_call: TRBV11-2
j_call: TRBJ2-5
clone_size: once
cdr3_aa: CASSSRDRKETQYF

v_call: TRBV7-6
j_call: TRBJ2-1
clone_size: -
cdr3_aa: CASSQGLAAYNEQFF

v_call: TRBV7-7
j_call: TRBJ2-1
clone_size: -
cdr3_aa: CASSPSGGANEQFF

v_call: TRBV6-1
j_call: TRBJ1-1
clone_size: -
cdr3_aa: CASSAYSAGGGTEAFF

v_call: TRBV2
j_call: TRBJ1-5
clone_size: few
cdr3_aa: CASSVMEGQPQHF

v_call: TRBV5-6
j_call: TRBJ2-4
clone_size: -
cdr3_aa: CASSSPGQGRTKNIQYF

v_call: TRBV5-1
j_call: TRBJ2-5
clone_size: -
cdr3_aa: CASSPLAGVETQYF

v_call: TRBV28
j_call: TRBJ1-6
clone_size: -
cdr3_aa: CASSRPRQGASGNSPLHF

v_call: TRBV4-3
j_call: TRBJ2-7
clone_size: -
cdr3_aa: CASSQEYQRGGTYEQYF

v_call: TRBV7-8
j_call: TRBJ1-4
clone_size: -
cdr3_aa: CASSLAPGREKLFF

v_call: TRBV9
j_call: TRBJ2-1
clone_size: -
cdr3_aa: CASSALTGTSGRASYNEQFF

v_call: TRBV6-6
j_call: TRBJ1-1
clone_size: few
cdr3_aa: CASSYLGDTEAFF

v_call: TRBV19
j_call: TRBJ2-2
clone_size: few
cdr3_aa: CASSGRTSITGELFF

v_call: TRBV29-1
j_call: TRBJ2-5
clone_size: -
cdr3_aa: CSVMIQGTETQYF

v_call: TRBV28
j_call: TRBJ2-7
clone_size: -
cdr3_aa: CASSLDRRAAYEQYF

v_call: TRBV6-5
j_call: TRBJ2-3
clone_size: -
cdr3_aa: CASSPLGSTDTQYF

v_call: TRBV2
j_call: TRBJ2-5
clone_size: -
cdr3_aa: CASSAPRDPSQVQHQETQYF

v_call: TRBV19
j_call: TRBJ2-7
clone_size: -
cdr3_aa: CASSRDRFSEQYF

v_call: TRBV5-1
j_call: TRBJ2-2
clone_size: -
cdr3_aa: CASSDPNRGPGELFF

v_call: TRBV25-1
j_call: TRBJ1-1
clone_size: -
cdr3_aa: CASSELGPNTEAFF

v_call: TRBV5-1
j_call: TRBJ2-5
clone_size: -
cdr3_aa: CASSPNGIQETQYF

v_call: TRBV2
j_call: -
clone_size: -
cdr3_aa: CASSGPGVPYEQYF

v_call: TRBV10-1
j_call: TRBJ2-7
clone_size: once
cdr3_aa: CARYRGYEQYF

v_call: TRBV4-3
j_call: TRBJ2-5
clone_size: once
cdr3_aa: CASSQAVGETQYF

v_call: TRBV2
j_call: TRBJ1-5
clone_size: -
cdr3_aa: CASSVGDSNQPQHF

v_call: TRBV19
j_call: TRBJ2-7
clone_size: -
cdr3_aa: CASSIEGLGAQYF

v_call: TRBV7-3
j_call: TRBJ2-3
clone_size: -
cdr3_aa: CASSLGLAGGDTQYF

v_call: TRBV5-4
j_call: TRBJ2-1
clone_size: -
cdr3_aa: CASSRSGTNNEQFF

v_call: TRBV5-1
j_call: TRBJ2-5
clone_size: -
cdr3_aa: CASSLGSGVPQETQYF